This note documents a single TCR beta chain sequence. Its target is not known. This CDR3 has 15 residues. CDR1 and CDR2 from the germline V gene are SGHRS and YFSETQ. The V end was cut by 8 bases, the J end by 8 bases, with 25 bases between. The entry originates in a study of shared clonotypes between healthy human individuals. Some clones are missing from TCRdb's copy, which holds only in-frame ones; the method was immunoSEQ multiplex PCR. The repertoire consists of millions of clones, with 85% to 95% occurring once and the leading ten covering 0.1% to 0.15%. Broader study findings: Around 5.4% of naive CD4 clonotypes were common to four donors.

Every one of the donors was a Caucasian adult that lived in Nashville, Tennessee. The chain combines TRBV5-1 with TRBJ1-1; a weak D match, TRBD1 (6 bases). The TCR sequence derives from a man younger than 30 in good health. Sequenced input: naive CD4+ T cells sorted from blood. Subset denoted: CD45RA+ positively selected. CDR3 protein: CASTGSSNFLTEAFF. The CDR3 region has the DNA TGCGCCAGTACAGGGAGTTCGAATTTTTTAACCGAAGCTTTCTTT.